This T cell receptor (beta chain) emerged from a study of cytomegalovirus exposure and HLA in healthy donors. J lost 6 bases, V lost 6 bases, and 6 bases had no gene match. Germline CDR1 MNHEY, CDR2 SMNVEV (reference sequence). CDR3 length: 15 amino acids. Profiling relied on immunoSEQ multiplex PCR, and the TCRdb table lists in-frame clones only, not all of them. Of 160,000 or so clones in the sample, 88% were seen once. Sequenced: PBMCs. The source of this sequence is a man younger than 35 in good health and CMV-seronegative. V gene TRBV27 combines with J gene TRBJ2-2; TRBD2 matches at 11 bases. The CDR3 nucleotides read TGTGCCAGCAGGATTCTAGCGGGAGGCCCCGGGGAGCTGTTTTTT. It encodes CASRILAGGPGELFF.